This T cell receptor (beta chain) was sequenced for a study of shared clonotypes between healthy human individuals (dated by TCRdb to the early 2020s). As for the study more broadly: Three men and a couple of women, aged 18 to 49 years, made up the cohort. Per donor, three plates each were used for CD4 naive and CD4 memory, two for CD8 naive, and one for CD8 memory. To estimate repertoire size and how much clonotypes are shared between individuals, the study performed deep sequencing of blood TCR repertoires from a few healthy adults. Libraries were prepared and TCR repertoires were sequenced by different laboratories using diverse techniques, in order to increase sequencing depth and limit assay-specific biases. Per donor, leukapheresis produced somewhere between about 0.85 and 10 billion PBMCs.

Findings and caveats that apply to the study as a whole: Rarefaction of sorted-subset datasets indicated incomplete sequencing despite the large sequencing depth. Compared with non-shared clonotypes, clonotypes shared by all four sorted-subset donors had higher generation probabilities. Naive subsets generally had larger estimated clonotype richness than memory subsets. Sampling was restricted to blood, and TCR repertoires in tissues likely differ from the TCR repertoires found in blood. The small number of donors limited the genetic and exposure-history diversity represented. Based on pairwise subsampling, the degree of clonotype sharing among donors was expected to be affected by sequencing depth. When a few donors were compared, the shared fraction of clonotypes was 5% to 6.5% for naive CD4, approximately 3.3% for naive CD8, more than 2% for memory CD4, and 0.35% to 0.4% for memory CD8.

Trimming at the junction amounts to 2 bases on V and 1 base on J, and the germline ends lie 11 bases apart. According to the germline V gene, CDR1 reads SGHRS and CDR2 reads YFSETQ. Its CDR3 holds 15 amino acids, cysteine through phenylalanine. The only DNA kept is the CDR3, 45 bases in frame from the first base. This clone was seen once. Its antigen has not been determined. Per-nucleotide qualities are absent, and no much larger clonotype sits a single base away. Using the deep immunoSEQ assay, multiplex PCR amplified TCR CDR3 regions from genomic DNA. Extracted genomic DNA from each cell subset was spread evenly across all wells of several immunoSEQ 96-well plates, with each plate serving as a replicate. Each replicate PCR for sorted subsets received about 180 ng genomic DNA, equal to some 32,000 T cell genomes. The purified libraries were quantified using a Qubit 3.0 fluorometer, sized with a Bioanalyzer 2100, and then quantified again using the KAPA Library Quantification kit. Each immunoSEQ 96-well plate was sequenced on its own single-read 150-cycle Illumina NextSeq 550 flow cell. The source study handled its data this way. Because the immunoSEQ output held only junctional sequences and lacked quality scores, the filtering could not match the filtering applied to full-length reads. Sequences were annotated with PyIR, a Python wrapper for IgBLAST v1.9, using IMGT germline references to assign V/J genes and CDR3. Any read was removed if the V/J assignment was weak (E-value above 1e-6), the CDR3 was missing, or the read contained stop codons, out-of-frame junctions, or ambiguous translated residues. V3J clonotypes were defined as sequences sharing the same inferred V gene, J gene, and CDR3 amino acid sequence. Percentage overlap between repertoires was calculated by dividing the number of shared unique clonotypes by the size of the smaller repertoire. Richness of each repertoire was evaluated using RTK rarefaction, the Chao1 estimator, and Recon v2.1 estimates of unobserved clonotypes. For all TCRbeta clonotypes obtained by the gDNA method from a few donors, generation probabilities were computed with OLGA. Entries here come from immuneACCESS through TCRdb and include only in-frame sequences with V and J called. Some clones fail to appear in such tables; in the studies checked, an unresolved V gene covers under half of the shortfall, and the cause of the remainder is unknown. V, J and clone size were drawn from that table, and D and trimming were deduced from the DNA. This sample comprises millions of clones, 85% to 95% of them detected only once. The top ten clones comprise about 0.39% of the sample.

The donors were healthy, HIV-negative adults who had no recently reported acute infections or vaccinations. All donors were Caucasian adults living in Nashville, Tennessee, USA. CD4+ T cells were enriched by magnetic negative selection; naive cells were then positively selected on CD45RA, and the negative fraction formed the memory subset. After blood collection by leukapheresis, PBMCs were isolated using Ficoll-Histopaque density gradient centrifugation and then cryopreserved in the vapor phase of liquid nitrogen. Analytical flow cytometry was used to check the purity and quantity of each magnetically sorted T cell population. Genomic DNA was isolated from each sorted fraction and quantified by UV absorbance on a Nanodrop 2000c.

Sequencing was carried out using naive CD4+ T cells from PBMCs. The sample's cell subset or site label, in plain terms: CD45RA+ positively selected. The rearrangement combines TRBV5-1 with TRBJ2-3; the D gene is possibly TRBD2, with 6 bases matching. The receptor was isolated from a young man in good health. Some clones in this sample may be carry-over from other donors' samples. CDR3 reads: CASSFVGGGTDTQYF. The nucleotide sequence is TGCGCCAGCAGCTTTGTCGGAGGGGGCACAGATACGCAGTATTTT.